The 2 T cell receptor beta chains listed next were all sequenced from one sample in a study of T cells in Graves' hyperthyroidism and ophthalmopathy. RNA transcripts provided the source from which TCR beta CDR3 regions were amplified. Researchers ran a first-round RT-PCR on the TCR CDR3 using the HTBI primer set. MiXCR, run by TCRdb on the multiplex PCR reads, gives a single entry per CDR3 protein. The sample has about 590,000 distinct CDR3 sequences, 15% to 17% seen once; the top ten hold under 8%. Sequencing input: blood. The source is a woman aged 25 to 39 with Graves' hyperthyroidism.

This clonotype was found many times. The chain couples TRBV6-2 or TRBV6-3 to TRBJ2-7; 10 bases agree with TRBD2. This CDR3 spans 20 amino acids. Per germline, CDR1 MNHEY and CDR2 SVGEGT. Trimming took 6 bases from V and 2 from J; bases not matched to a gene: 22. CDR3 DNA: TGTGCCAGCAGGGACCTAGCGGGAGTCTTCAAGTCCAGAAAAGCCTACGAGCAGTACTTC. It is translated as CASRDLAGVFKSRKAYEQYF.

This clonotype has ten or more counts. This chain uses TRBV27 with TRBJ2-5; the match to TRBD2 covers 9 bases. Trimming took 5 bases from V and 0 from J; bases not matched to a gene: 13. CDR3 length: 18 amino acids. Germline CDR1 is MNHEY and CDR2 is SMNVEV (reference sequence). CDR3 nucleotides: TGTGCCAGCAGTCCTCGACTAGCGGTCCGACCCCACCAAGAGACCCAGTACTTC. Translating gives CASSPRLAVRPHQETQYF.